A selection of T cell receptor beta chains follows, all from one sample in a study of shared clonotypes between healthy human individuals. TCRdb keeps only in-frame clones here, not all; method: immunoSEQ multiplex PCR. This table holds about 2.2 million clones, about 94% found once. Sequenced material: naive CD8+ T cells from PBMCs. These receptors were collected from a man younger than 35 in good health. Some clones in this sample may be carry-over from other donors' samples. Each CDR3 is given with its conserved first and last residue. Fields, in order: clone size, D gene, J gene, V gene, CDR3 DNA, CDR3 protein. The D gene is left open where the match is weak. Not all rows give a size; the values are once, few, many and, for expanded clones, a class.

clone_size: NA; d_call: TRBD1; j_call: TRBJ2-7; v_call: TRBV5-8; cdr3_nt: TGTGCCAGCGACCTTGGACAGGGAGCCTACGAGCAGTACTTC; cdr3_aa: CASDLGQGAYEQYF
clone_size: NA; d_call: NA; j_call: TRBJ1-2; v_call: TRBV6-5; cdr3_nt: TGTGCCAGCAGAAAGACATTTAACTATGGCTACACCTTC; cdr3_aa: CASRKTFNYGYTF
clone_size: NA; d_call: NA; j_call: TRBJ2-7; v_call: TRBV27; cdr3_nt: TGTGCCAGCAGTCTGGCGCTAGCAAGGGACGAGCAGTACTTC; cdr3_aa: CASSLALARDEQYF
clone_size: NA; d_call: TRBD1; j_call: TRBJ2-3; v_call: TRBV7-2; cdr3_nt: TGTGCCAGCAGCTGGGACAGGGGGATACTCACAGATACGCAGTATTTT; cdr3_aa: CASSWDRGILTDTQYF
clone_size: few; d_call: NA; j_call: TRBJ1-5; v_call: TRBV2; cdr3_nt: TGTGCCAGCAGTGAGGGAGGGGTTTTGCGGCCCCAGCATTTT; cdr3_aa: CASSEGGVLRPQHF
clone_size: NA; d_call: NA; j_call: TRBJ2-7; v_call: TRBV10-3; cdr3_nt: TGTGCCATCAGGGCTCCAGGGGCTGAAGAGGAGCAGTACTTC; cdr3_aa: CAIRAPGAEEEQYF
clone_size: NA; d_call: NA; j_call: TRBJ2-7; v_call: TRBV5-5; cdr3_nt: TGTGCCAGCAGCCCTCAGGGAATCAACGAGCAGTACTTC; cdr3_aa: CASSPQGINEQYF
clone_size: NA; d_call: NA; j_call: TRBJ2-1; v_call: TRBV28; cdr3_nt: TGTGCCAGCAGACCAGCGACAGGCTACAATGAGCAGTTCTTC; cdr3_aa: CASRPATGYNEQFF
clone_size: NA; d_call: TRBD2; j_call: TRBJ2-3; v_call: TRBV6-4; cdr3_nt: TGTGCCAGCAGACCCGGACTAGGCACCACAGATACGCAGTATTTT; cdr3_aa: CASRPGLGTTDTQYF
clone_size: NA; d_call: TRBD1; j_call: TRBJ1-2; v_call: TRBV9; cdr3_nt: TGTGCCAGCAGCGTTTCAGACAGGGCCCTAGCTAACTATGGCTACACCTTC; cdr3_aa: CASSVSDRALANYGYTF
clone_size: NA; d_call: TRBD1; j_call: TRBJ2-7; v_call: TRBV10-1; cdr3_nt: TGCGCCAGCAGCGAGGATTTAGGGGGCCTCTACGAGCAGTACTTC; cdr3_aa: CASSEDLGGLYEQYF
clone_size: NA; d_call: NA; j_call: TRBJ2-3; v_call: TRBV21-1; cdr3_nt: TGTGCCAGCAGTTTTGTCTGGGACAACCTCACAGATACGCAGTATTTT; cdr3_aa: CASSFVWDNLTDTQYF
clone_size: NA; d_call: TRBD1; j_call: TRBJ1-5; v_call: TRBV13; cdr3_nt: TGTGCCAGCAGCCAATCAGGGGGAATTAATCAGCCCCAGCATTTT; cdr3_aa: CASSQSGGINQPQHF
clone_size: NA; d_call: NA; j_call: TRBJ2-1; v_call: TRBV4-1; cdr3_nt: TGCGCCAGCAGCCAAGATCGGGGCCTGAGCTCCTACAATGAGCAGTTCTTC; cdr3_aa: CASSQDRGLSSYNEQFF
clone_size: NA; d_call: NA; j_call: TRBJ2-7; v_call: TRBV29-1; cdr3_nt: TGCAGCGTTGGAGGGGTTTCCTACGAGCAGTACTTC; cdr3_aa: CSVGGVSYEQYF
clone_size: NA; d_call: TRBD2; j_call: TRBJ2-1; v_call: TRBV6-6; cdr3_nt: TGTGCCAGCACCCAACTAGCGGGAGCTGCCAATGAGCAGTTCTTC; cdr3_aa: CASTQLAGAANEQFF
clone_size: once; d_call: NA; j_call: TRBJ2-6; v_call: TRBV7-3; cdr3_nt: TGTGCCAGCAGCTTGGAGGGTGGTGGGGCCAACGTCCTGACTTTC; cdr3_aa: CASSLEGGGANVLTF
clone_size: NA; d_call: NA; j_call: TRBJ2-5; v_call: TRBV5-1; cdr3_nt: TGCGCCAGCAGCTTGGTAGGCAGTCAAGAGACCCAGTACTTC; cdr3_aa: CASSLVGSQETQYF
clone_size: few; d_call: NA; j_call: TRBJ1-3; v_call: TRBV7-9; cdr3_nt: TGTGCCAGCAGCCTAACGTTGGGTTTCGGAAACACCATATATTTT; cdr3_aa: CASSLTLGFGNTIYF
clone_size: NA; d_call: TRBD2; j_call: TRBJ2-7; v_call: TRBV10-3; cdr3_nt: TGTGCCATCAGCGTAGCGGGAGCGGACGAGCAGTACTTC; cdr3_aa: CAISVAGADEQYF
clone_size: NA; d_call: TRBD1; j_call: TRBJ1-2; v_call: TRBV19; cdr3_nt: TGTGCCAGTAGTATAGATGGGACAGGGCCGGGACCGGTTGGCTACACCTTC; cdr3_aa: CASSIDGTGPGPVGYTF
clone_size: NA; d_call: TRBD1; j_call: TRBJ2-1; v_call: TRBV11-3; cdr3_nt: TGTGCCAGCAGCCCGCGGACAGGGTTGTCCTACAATGAGCAGTTCTTC; cdr3_aa: CASSPRTGLSYNEQFF
clone_size: NA; d_call: NA; j_call: TRBJ2-7; v_call: TRBV21-1; cdr3_nt: TGTGCCAGCAGCACCTCGGGACAGGTTGACGAGCAGTACTTC; cdr3_aa: CASSTSGQVDEQYF
clone_size: NA; d_call: NA; j_call: TRBJ2-4; v_call: TRBV6-5; cdr3_nt: TGTGCCAGCAGTTACACTTATGGCGGGAAGGGCATTCAGTACTTC; cdr3_aa: CASSYTYGGKGIQYF
clone_size: NA; d_call: TRBD1; j_call: TRBJ2-4; v_call: TRBV11-2; cdr3_nt: TGTGCCAGCAGTCTGTTTAGGGACAGGGGCAACATTCAGTACTTC; cdr3_aa: CASSLFRDRGNIQYF
clone_size: NA; d_call: NA; j_call: TRBJ2-7; v_call: TRBV9; cdr3_nt: TGTGCCAGCAGCCCGGAGATGGGTCCTTTCTACGAGCAGTACTTC; cdr3_aa: CASSPEMGPFYEQYF
clone_size: NA; d_call: NA; j_call: TRBJ2-7; v_call: TRBV2; cdr3_nt: TGTGCCAGCTTTGGCAGCTCCTACGAGCAGTACTTC; cdr3_aa: CASFGSSYEQYF
clone_size: NA; d_call: TRBD1; j_call: TRBJ1-5; v_call: TRBV19; cdr3_nt: TGTGCCAGTAGTATGGGGACAGTGCTTTATAGCAATCAGCCCCAGCATTTT; cdr3_aa: CASSMGTVLYSNQPQHF
clone_size: few; d_call: NA; j_call: TRBJ1-1; v_call: TRBV19; cdr3_nt: TGTGCCAGTAGTTTCGGGGGCACTGAAGCTTTCTTT; cdr3_aa: CASSFGGTEAFF
clone_size: once; d_call: NA; j_call: TRBJ2-1; v_call: TRBV28; cdr3_nt: TGTGCCAGCAGCCCCTGGGGCGCCGATGAGCAGTTCTTC; cdr3_aa: CASSPWGADEQFF
clone_size: NA; d_call: NA; j_call: TRBJ2-3; v_call: TRBV9; cdr3_nt: TGTGCCAGCAGCGCCGCTGCACACTATACTAGCACAGATACGCAGTATTTT; cdr3_aa: CASSAAAHYTSTDTQYF
clone_size: once; d_call: NA; j_call: TRBJ2-7; v_call: TRBV2; cdr3_nt: TGTGCCAGCAGTGAAGCTAGCGCGGGGAGCTCCTACGAGCAGTACTTC; cdr3_aa: CASSEASAGSSYEQYF
clone_size: NA; d_call: NA; j_call: TRBJ2-3; v_call: TRBV2; cdr3_nt: TGTGCCAGCAGCTCGAGACACCCAGATACGCAGTATTTT; cdr3_aa: CASSSRHPDTQYF
clone_size: NA; d_call: NA; j_call: TRBJ2-3; v_call: TRBV11-2; cdr3_nt: TGTGCCAGCAGCTTAGTTGGACGCGGGGCTAGCACAGATACGCAGTATTTT; cdr3_aa: CASSLVGRGASTDTQYF
clone_size: NA; d_call: NA; j_call: TRBJ2-1; v_call: TRBV12-5; cdr3_nt: TGTGCTAGTGGTTTGACAGTACTAAGCGGGTCTGAAAATGAGCAGTTCTTC; cdr3_aa: CASGLTVLSGSENEQFF
clone_size: few; d_call: NA; j_call: TRBJ1-1; v_call: TRBV29-1; cdr3_nt: TGCAGCGTCTTCCCGGAGAACACTGAAGCTTTCTTT; cdr3_aa: CSVFPENTEAFF
clone_size: NA; d_call: TRBD2; j_call: TRBJ2-7; v_call: TRBV28; cdr3_nt: TGTGCCAGCAGCTCCCCAAAGGAGCGGGATTCCTACGAGCAGTACTTC; cdr3_aa: CASSSPKERDSYEQYF
clone_size: few; d_call: NA; j_call: TRBJ2-1; v_call: TRBV9; cdr3_nt: TGTGCCAGCAGCGGGGACAATGAGCAGTTCTTC; cdr3_aa: CASSGDNEQFF
clone_size: NA; d_call: TRBD2; j_call: TRBJ2-1; v_call: TRBV6-6; cdr3_nt: TGTGCCAGCAGTTACGAGGGAGCGGGAGCCTACAATGAGCAGTTCTTC; cdr3_aa: CASSYEGAGAYNEQFF
clone_size: NA; d_call: TRBD1; j_call: TRBJ2-1; v_call: TRBV9; cdr3_nt: TGTGCCAGCAGCGGCCCCTCAGGGACAGGCTACAATGAGCAGTTCTTC; cdr3_aa: CASSGPSGTGYNEQFF
clone_size: NA; d_call: NA; j_call: TRBJ2-1; v_call: TRBV19; cdr3_nt: TGTGCCAGTAGTATTCGGGGGATCAATGAGCAGTTCTTC; cdr3_aa: CASSIRGINEQFF
clone_size: NA; d_call: TRBD1; j_call: TRBJ2-7; v_call: TRBV7-9; cdr3_nt: TGTGCCAGCAGCACTACGACAGGGTCCTACGAGCAGTACTTC; cdr3_aa: CASSTTTGSYEQYF
clone_size: NA; d_call: NA; j_call: TRBJ2-7; v_call: TRBV5-6; cdr3_nt: TGTGCCAGCAGCTTGGGGGGCAGGACCTACGAGCAGTACTTC; cdr3_aa: CASSLGGRTYEQYF
clone_size: NA; d_call: NA; j_call: TRBJ1-1; v_call: TRBV19; cdr3_nt: TGTGCCAGTAGTATCGGGGTCCCCACTGAAGCTTTCTTT; cdr3_aa: CASSIGVPTEAFF
clone_size: NA; d_call: TRBD1; j_call: TRBJ2-3; v_call: TRBV10-3; cdr3_nt: TGTGCCATCACCGCCGCCACAGGGGGGATCACAGATACGCAGTATTTT; cdr3_aa: CAITAATGGITDTQYF
clone_size: NA; d_call: NA; j_call: TRBJ2-4; v_call: TRBV9; cdr3_nt: TGTGCCAGCCGGTCCTCGACCTGTTTTCCTGCCAAAAACATTCAGTACTTC; cdr3_aa: CASRSSTCFPAKNIQYF
clone_size: once; d_call: NA; j_call: TRBJ2-7; v_call: TRBV13; cdr3_nt: TGTGCCAGCAGCTTAGCCGCTAGTTACGAGCAGTACTTC; cdr3_aa: CASSLAASYEQYF
clone_size: NA; d_call: TRBD1; j_call: TRBJ1-4; v_call: TRBV13; cdr3_nt: TGTGCCAGCAGCTCCGACAGGGGTAGAAAACTGTTTTTT; cdr3_aa: CASSSDRGRKLFF
clone_size: once; d_call: TRBD1; j_call: TRBJ2-7; v_call: TRBV30; cdr3_nt: TGTGCCTGGACCTATGGACAGGGGCCCTACGAGCAGTACTTC; cdr3_aa: CAWTYGQGPYEQYF
clone_size: NA; d_call: TRBD1; j_call: TRBJ1-3; v_call: TRBV27; cdr3_nt: TGTGCCAGCAGGGCCAGGGGGGCTGGAAACACCATATATTTT; cdr3_aa: CASRARGAGNTIYF
clone_size: NA; d_call: NA; j_call: TRBJ2-1; v_call: TRBV13; cdr3_nt: TGTGCCAGCAGCTGGGGAGTGTACAATGAGCAGTTCTTC; cdr3_aa: CASSWGVYNEQFF
clone_size: NA; d_call: NA; j_call: TRBJ2-7; v_call: TRBV5-6; cdr3_nt: TGTGCCAGCAGCTTGAGTGGGAGTGTCTACGAGCAGTACTTC; cdr3_aa: CASSLSGSVYEQYF